The 18 T cell receptor beta chains presented below share a single source sample, sequenced in a study of human T cells and chemical hapten exposure (dated by TCRdb to about 2021). The sample's time point label is to be understood as: healthy volunteer bleed at 2 weeks. Total RNA was isolated from unfractionated whole blood collected in Tempus Blood RNA tubes. Library construction relied on RACE. Reads for this sample came from a NextSeq 500. TCRdb reworked the public reads: Q25 trimming with fastp, MiXCR clone assembly, productive beta chains retained. All rows with the same CDR3 protein become a single entry with the most common DNA and genes. The sample records around 130,000 distinct CDR3 sequences, approximately 9.5% of which are singletons. Around 1.9% of the sample lies in the top ten. The material sequenced was whole blood. All receptors come from a male donor in good health. Some clones in this sample may be carry-over from other donors' samples.

This clonotype has more than one count but fewer than ten. The genes are TRBV27 and TRBJ1-2; maybe TRBD1 (5 bases). The CDR3 covers 15 residues. V dropped 5 bases and J dropped 1 base, with 14 bases sitting between them. Germline assignment: CDR1 MNHEY and CDR2 SMNVEV (reference sequence). The CDR3 region has the DNA TGTGCCAGCAGTCCCTCGACAGTTTTTAACTATGGCTACACCTTC. Translating gives CASSPSTVFNYGYTF.

The V and J genes are TRBV11-3 and TRBJ2-5, with TRBD1 as a possible D gene (6 bases). Trimming stripped 4 bases from V and 2 bases from J, with 14 bases between. Per the germline V gene, CDR1 is SGHNT and CDR2 is YENEEA. This CDR3 spans 15 amino acids. The CDR3 protein is CASSSAGAAQETQYF. The CDR3 DNA reads TGTGCCAGCAGCTCCGCAGGGGCGGCTCAAGAGACCCAGTACTTC.

This clonotype was recorded a few times. The chain joins TRBV7-3 to TRBJ2-1; perhaps TRBD1 as D (5 bases). V was shortened by 3 bases and J by 0 bases, with 9 bases between the two germline ends. Germline V gene sequence: CDR1 SGHTA, CDR2 FQGTGA. CDR3 size: 15 residues. CDR3 in amino acids: CASSFDRSSYNEQFF. The DNA for the CDR3 is TGTGCCAGCAGCTTCGACAGAAGCTCCTACAATGAGCAGTTCTTC.

This clonotype was seen a handful of times. V usage is TRBV20-1 and J usage is TRBJ2-7, with D possibly TRBD2 on 5 matching bases. The V gene lost 0 bases and the J gene lost 1 base, with 10 bases spanning the gap. Germline values: CDR1 DFQATT, CDR2 SNEGSKA (reference sequence). The CDR3 spans 14 residues. The CDR3 spells CSARDVQRSYEQYF. CDR3 nucleotides: TGCAGTGCTAGAGATGTTCAGCGGTCCTACGAGCAGTACTTC.

This clonotype turned up a few times. The chain combines TRBV6-5 with TRBJ2-7; TRBD1 aligns across 9 bases. Trimming removed 2 bases from V and 3 bases from J; junction bases left unmatched: 5. The CDR3 is made up of 15 amino acids. CDR1 and CDR2 from the germline V gene are MNHEY and SVGAGI. The CDR3 DNA sequence: TGTGCCAGCAGTTACACCGGGACAGGGTTCTACGAGCAGTACTTC. Translated: CASSYTGTGFYEQYF.

This clonotype was detected a few times. This sequence joins TRBV20-1 and TRBJ2-3; no clear D gene. V was trimmed by 0 bases and J by 2 bases, leaving 15 bases between them. This CDR3 has 16 residues. Germline assignment: CDR1 DFQATT and CDR2 SNEGSKA (reference sequence). As DNA, the CDR3 is TGCAGTGCTAGAGATTTGAGGCTGGGATCCACAGATACGCAGTATTTT. It encodes CSARDLRLGSTDTQYF.

The table lists this clonotype with a few counts. The J gene is TRBJ2-3, the V gene TRBV7-9; no firm D call. CDR3 length: 13 amino acids. From germline, CDR1 is SEHNR and CDR2 FQNEAQ (reference sequence). The V gene lost 5 bases and the J gene lost 6 bases, with 12 bases spanning the gap. This CDR3 is CASSPFLADTQYF. Written as DNA, the CDR3 is TGTGCCAGCAGCCCATTTTTGGCGGATACGCAGTATTTT.

This clonotype was counted only a few times. This chain joins TRBV2 and TRBJ1-4; 7 bases map to TRBD1. This CDR3 is built from 16 residues. Trimming removed 2 bases from V and 6 bases from J; junction bases left unmatched: 9. Germline V gives CDR1 SNHLY, CDR2 FYNNEI. In DNA form, the CDR3 reads TGTGCCAGCAGTGAATTCTGGGGGGGGACAGATGAAAAACTGTTTTTT. It encodes CASSEFWGGTDEKLFF.

The chain joins TRBV7-2 to TRBJ2-1; weak D call: TRBD1 (7 bases). Germline V CDR1 and CDR2: SGHTA, FQGNSA. The CDR3 has 15 amino acids. V gave up 5 bases and J gave up 2 bases, with 13 bases separating them. DNA of the CDR3: TGTGCCAGCAGCCAAGGAGGGACAGCCTACAATGAGCAGTTCTTC. Translating gives CASSQGGTAYNEQFF.

This clonotype was recorded many times. The rearrangement joins TRBV18 to TRBJ1-1; D gene uncertain. From germline, CDR1 is KGHSH and CDR2 LQKENI. The V gene lost 3 bases and the J gene lost 0 bases, with 14 bases spanning the gap. The CDR3 loop spans 16 amino acids. For the CDR3, the DNA is TGTGCCAGCTCACCCAGTGCGGGTAATCTGAACACTGAAGCTTTCTTT. This translates into CASSPSAGNLNTEAFF. Full variable domain (remainder filled in from reference TRBV18 and TRBJ1-1): NAGVMQNPRHLVRRRGQEARLRCSPMKGHSHVYWYRQLPEEGLKFMVYLQKENIIDESGMPKERFSAEFPKEGPSILRIQQVVRGDSAAYFCASSPSAGNLNTEAFFGQGTRLTVV.

This clonotype was seen a handful of times. The chain combines TRBV5-5 with TRBJ1-2; D may be TRBD1 (5 bases). The germline V gene encodes CDR1 SGHKS and CDR2 YYEKEE (reference sequence). The CDR3 is 12 residues long. V lost 3 bases and J lost 6, with 9 bases in between. In nucleotides, the CDR3 is TGTGCCAGCAGCTATATCAGGGATGGCTACACCTTC. Protein product: CASSYIRDGYTF.

This clonotype showed up many times. This CDR3 is CASSTTGPKGDTQYF. CDR3 sequence (DNA): TGTGCCAGCAGCACCACAGGGCCGAAGGGAGATACGCAGTATTTT. This rearrangement joins TRBV7-8 to TRBJ2-3; a possible D gene is TRBD1 (6 bases). V was pared by 5 bases and J by 5 bases, with 17 bases between. The CDR3 contains 15 residues. Germline V gene data show CDR1 as SGHVS and CDR2 as FQNEAQ.

The chain is built from TRBV19 and TRBJ2-1, with D maybe TRBD2 (6 bases). CDR3 length: 15 residues. Germline CDR1 reads LNHDA; CDR2 reads SQIVND (reference sequence). V was cut by 3 bases and J by 2 bases, with 11 bases left in between. The CDR3 here is CASSMGGTPYNEQFF. In DNA, the CDR3 is TGTGCCAGTAGTATGGGCGGGACTCCCTACAATGAGCAGTTCTTC.

This clonotype was observed a few times. The chain carries TRBV12-3 or TRBV12-4 and TRBJ2-7; the D is unclear. The CDR3 length is 15 residues. V lost 5 bases to trimming and J lost 4 bases, with 18 bases between them. The DNA of the CDR3 is TGTGCCAGCAGTGCCTTTGAGCGTGATCTTTACGAGCAGTACTTC. Protein product: CASSAFERDLYEQYF.

V and J are TRBV6-2 or TRBV6-3 and TRBJ1-2; D possibly corresponds to TRBD1 (6 bases). Per germline, CDR1 MNHEY and CDR2 SVGEGT. V lost 7 bases to trimming and J lost 2 bases, with 11 bases between them. This CDR3 has 13 amino acids. CDR3 amino acids: CASTGQTNYGYTF. The CDR3 DNA follows: TGTGCCAGCACCGGACAGACCAACTATGGCTACACCTTC.

The V and J genes are TRBV12-3 or TRBV12-4 and TRBJ2-2; 7 bases line up with TRBD1. This CDR3 has 15 amino acids. V was pared by 3 bases and J by 1 base, with 2 bases of the junction left unmatched. CDR3 nucleotide sequence: TGTGCCAGCAGTTTCGGGACAGTGAACACCGGGGAGCTGTTTTTT. Protein sequence: CASSFGTVNTGELFF.

This clonotype was detected once. With a much larger clone just one base away, this may be a read error. The rearrangement joins TRBV6-1 to TRBJ1-6, with 7 bases lining up with TRBD1. V lost 4 bases and J lost 9; bases outside the gene matches: 9. Germline CDR1 reads MNHNS; CDR2 reads SASEGT. The CDR3 length is 15 residues. The chain's CDR3 is CASSGDRVCCSPLHF. In DNA form, the CDR3 reads TGTGCCAGCAGTGGCGACAGGGTTTGCTGTTCACCCCTCCACTTT.

This clonotype was detected only a few times. This chain connects TRBV6-5 to TRBJ2-7; 8 nucleotides line up with TRBD1. The CDR3 spans 14 residues. V gave up 2 bases and J gave up 2 bases; unmatched junction bases: 2. Germline V gene data show CDR1 as MNHEY and CDR2 as SVGAGI. The CDR3: CASSYGQGPYEQYF. CDR3 bases: TGTGCCAGCAGTTACGGACAGGGACCCTACGAGCAGTACTTC.